The T cell receptor beta chain under discussion was sequenced for a study of vaccination and CD4 T cells after COVID-19. Across the study: The control cultures got either a CEFX pool, an HIV-1 Nef pool, or no peptide at all.

For this clonotype: Its antigen is unidentified.

The Oncomine TCR Beta short-read assay was what sequenced the DNA obtained from cultured CD4+ T cells. TCRdb fed the PCR reads into MiXCR, producing one record per CDR3 protein. This repertoire shows 20,000 to 30,000 distinct CDR3 sequences, about 40% found once; its top ten account for roughly a tenth. This sample's treatment: roughly 10-day PBMC culture with coronavirus spike peptide pools or control peptides (ViraFEST assay). Once peptide pools had expanded antigen-specific T cells, ViraFEST sequenced TCRs. Days 3 and 7 saw half the medium swapped for fresh IL-2 medium. Input material: CD4+ T cells from blood, cultured in vitro. The source of this sequence is a human donor who had recovered from COVID-19.

CDR3 residues: CASSYSSYRGTDTQYF. Written as DNA, the CDR3 is TGTGCCAGCAGTTACTCGAGCTACAGAGGCACAGATACGCAGTATTTT. The chain carries TRBV6-5 and TRBJ2-3; D remains unclear. The CDR3 has 16 residues. The ends were cut back, 0 bases at V and 1 base at J, with 11 bases in the middle. Germline CDR1 MNHEY, CDR2 SVGAGI.